What follows are 6 T cell receptor beta chains derived from one specimen sequenced in a study of blood T cell repertoires in COVID-19. The data were produced by immunoSEQ multiplex PCR, yet TCRdb's version contains in-frame clones alone and is incomplete. The table shows tens of thousands of clones, with 75% to 90% occurring only once. The material sequenced was peripheral blood. The receptors stem from a man in his fifties with acute or convalescent COVID-19.

This sequence joins TRBV11-2 and TRBJ1-1; D call uncertain. The CDR3 extends over 14 amino acids. Germline CDR1 SGHAT, CDR2 FQNNGV. With 6 bases removed from V and 4 bases from J, the gap between germline ends came to 15 bases. The CDR3 bases are TGTGCCAGCAGATCCCTTGAGCGACCCACTGAAGCTTTCTTT. Translating gives CASRSLERPTEAFF.

This chain links TRBV7-2 with TRBJ1-2, with 10 positions matching TRBD1. Germline CDR1 is SGHTA and CDR2 is FQGNSA. V gave up 5 bases and J gave up 4 bases; unmatched junction bases: 10. The CDR3 loop spans 16 amino acids. The CDR3, as DNA: TGTGCCAGCAGCCCCCCCGACAGGGGGCGGAGCTATGGCTACACCTTC. This translates into CASSPPDRGRSYGYTF. Filled out from reference TRBV7-2 and TRBJ1-2, the complete variable domain reads GAGVSQSPSNKVTEKGKDVELRCDPISGHTALYWYRQSLGQGLEFLIYFQGNSAPDKSGLPSDRFSAERTGGSVSTLTIQRTQQEDSAVYLCASSPPDRGRSYGYTFGSGTRLTVV.

The chain recombines TRBV27 with TRBJ2-2; TRBD1 aligns across 7 bases. The germline V gene has CDR1 MNHEY and CDR2 SMNVEV (reference sequence). The CDR3 runs to 18 residues. With V trimmed by 1 base and J by 4 bases, 12 bases remained unmatched. The CDR3 is CASSLYPPGTVGTGELFF. The DNA for the CDR3 is TGTGCCAGCAGTTTATATCCCCCAGGGACAGTGGGCACCGGGGAGCTGTTTTTT.

The chain combines TRBV7-6 with TRBJ1-1; D gene unclear. Between the trimmed V and J ends, which lost 4 bases and 6 bases, there was a span of 21 bases. CDR1 and CDR2 (germline): SGHVS, FNYEAQ. The CDR3 is 16 amino acids. CDR3 loop: CASSSPPSTQRSEAFF. The CDR3 DNA sequence: TGTGCCAGCAGCTCCCCCCCATCAACCCAGCGCTCTGAAGCTTTCTTT.

V is TRBV5-1 and J is TRBJ2-7, with D maybe TRBD2 (6 bases). The germline V gene encodes CDR1 SGHRS and CDR2 YFSETQ. Between the trimmed V and J ends, which lost 4 bases and 3 bases, there was a span of 23 bases. The CDR3 is 17 residues long. CDR3 DNA sequence: TGCGCCAGCAGCCTTGAAACACTAACTAGCCCCTTCTACGAGCAGTACTTC. Protein: CASSLETLTSPFYEQYF.

The chain combines TRBV9 with TRBJ2-1; 10 bases are a match to TRBD2. The CDR3 totals 15 residues. Unmatched junction bases numbered 4, after V lost 0 bases and J lost 7 bases. The germline CDR1 and CDR2 sequences are SGDLS and YYNGEE. DNA of the CDR3: TGTGCCAGCAGCGTAGCTAGCGGGAGTAGAAATGAGCAGTTCTTC. This codes for CASSVASGSRNEQFF. The full variable domain, with the rest looked up from reference TRBV9 and TRBJ2-1, is DSGVTQTPKHLITATGQRVTLRCSPRSGDLSVYWYQQSLDQGLQFLIQYYNGEERAKGNILERFSAQQFPDLHSELNLSSLELGDSALYFCASSVASGSRNEQFFGPGTRLTVL.